The 5 T cell receptor beta chains given below trace back to one sample, sequenced in a study of cytomegalovirus exposure and HLA in healthy donors. Assay: immunoSEQ multiplex PCR; the TCRdb copy retains only in-frame clones and omits some. Altogether 80,000 to 90,000 clones are present, approximately 96% being singletons, with the ten largest covering 0.6% to 0.95%. The sequenced sample consisted of PBMCs. The receptors were gathered from a man aged 18 to 29 in good health and CMV-seronegative.

This chain uses TRBV19 with TRBJ2-3; the D gene is possibly TRBD2 (7 bases). This CDR3 has 15 amino acids. The V gene lost 3 bases and the J gene lost 8 bases, with 18 bases spanning the gap. CDR1 is LNHDA, CDR2 SQIVND, per germline (reference sequence). The CDR3 bases are TGTGCCAGTAGTATTATGGCGGGGGCTTTGGGTACGCAGTATTTT. It specifies CASSIMAGALGTQYF.

In DNA, the CDR3 is TGTGCCAGCAGCCCGGGACTAGCGGGGTCCCCGGGAGATACGCAGTATTTT. Its translation is CASSPGLAGSPGDTQYF. This sequence joins TRBV9 and TRBJ2-3; 13 bases align to TRBD2. There are 17 residues in the CDR3. V was clipped by 4 bases and J by 5 bases; unmatched bases: 10. Germline V gives CDR1 SGDLS, CDR2 YYNGEE.

The rearrangement uses TRBV7-2 and TRBJ2-7, with TRBD2 matching 7 bases. Germline CDR1 is SGHTA and CDR2 is FQGNSA. The length of the CDR3 is 17 residues. Trimming cost V 1 base and J 7 bases; bases outside gene matches: 16. CDR3 sequence reads: CASSLGGEGSGYWEQYV. The CDR3 DNA follows: TGTGCCAGCAGCTTAGGGGGGGAGGGGTCCGGTTATTGGGAGCAGTACGTC.

V gene TRBV9 combines with J gene TRBJ2-3; D possibly corresponds to TRBD2 (6 bases). Germline V CDR1 and CDR2: SGDLS, YYNGEE. The V end lost 0 bases, the J end lost 4 bases, and 21 bases lay between the germline ends. This CDR3 contains 18 residues. The CDR3 here is CASSVVASETEVPDTQYF. The CDR3 bases are TGTGCCAGCAGCGTAGTGGCTAGCGAAACGGAGGTGCCAGATACGCAGTATTTT.

J is TRBJ1-4 and V is TRBV28; TRBD1 aligns across 7 bases. The ends lost 2 bases at V and 4 bases at J; junction bases unmatched: 4. The germline V gene encodes CDR1 MDHEN and CDR2 SYDVKM. CDR3 length: 15 residues. The CDR3 DNA is TGTGCCAGCAGTTTAGGCGGGACAGTTAATGAAAAACTGTTTTTT. Translated, it gives CASSLGGTVNEKLFF.